This T cell receptor (beta chain) stems from a study of T cell repertoires in cytomegalovirus infection. Study background: Shared public TCR beta signatures pointed to both CMV infection and a matching HLA type.

MiXCR was run by TCRdb on the reads, yielding one entry per CDR3 protein. The table records approximately 260,000 distinct CDR3 sequences, around 20% of them present only once. The CDR3 spans 15 residues. CDR1 is LGHDT and CDR2 is YNNKEL in the germline V gene (reference sequence). The V gene lost 4 bases and the J gene lost 5 bases, with 17 bases spanning the gap. Comment on this clonotype: No antigen is known for it.

Broader study findings: Ex vivo, HLA-C-restricted CMV-specific TCR beta clonotypes prevailed over the rest of the response. Cumulated frequencies of public TCR beta families served to identify carriers of CMV plus the relevant HLA.

The material was cultured PBMCs, obtained from culture after CMV antigen stimulation. V gene TRBV3-1 combines with J gene TRBJ2-5; tentatively, D is TRBD1 (5 bases). This clonotype originated in a human donor in good health (CMV status not recorded). Some clones in this sample may be carry-over from other donors' samples. CDR3 in DNA: TGTGCCAGCAGCCCCCACCCCCGTCCAGGGGAGACCCAGTACTTC. This encodes CASSPHPRPGETQYF.